Presented here are 16 T cell receptor beta chains from one specimen sequenced in a study of blood T cells in healthy people across ages. Next came a second PCR, run for about 7 to 12 cycles, which used a sample-barcoded 5' primer along with a J-beta primer mix. TCRdb re-analysed the 5' RACE reads in MiXCR, keeping a single row per CDR3 protein. Here the sample spans 850,000 to 1,100,000 distinct CDR3 sequences, 35% to 40% being singletons. Sequenced: blood. Receptors were obtained from a man aged 18 to 29 in good health.

This clonotype was picked up a small number of times. The CDR3 coding sequence is TGTGCCAGCAGTTTGGGACACGGGAACACTGAAGCTTTCTTT. This codes for CASSLGHGNTEAFF. V is TRBV12-3 or TRBV12-4 and J is TRBJ1-1, with D possibly being TRBD1 (6 bases). The CDR3 sequence is 14 residues long. Trimming removed 3 bases at V and 1 base at J, with 9 bases between.

This chain joins TRBV5-1 and TRBJ1-4, with D perhaps matching TRBD1 (5 bases). Germline V gene sequence: CDR1 SGHRS, CDR2 YFSETQ. The CDR3 is 16 amino acids. The ends were cut back, 6 bases at V and 0 bases at J, with 15 bases in the middle. CDR3 amino acids: CASTKGTEATNEKLFF. CDR3 DNA sequence: TGCGCCAGCACGAAAGGGACGGAGGCAACTAATGAAAAACTGTTTTTT.

The chain combines TRBV21-1 with TRBJ1-1; the table names TRBD1, a call not compared with the DNA. TRBV21-1 constitutes a pseudogene. The length of the CDR3 is 14 residues. CDR3 sequence (DNA): TGTGCCAGCAGCAAAGCAGGGGGAAAGACTGAAGCTTTCTTT. Translating gives CASSKAGGKTEAFF.

The CDR3 loop is CASSQDGTGGWKTEAFF. The DNA of the CDR3 is TGCGCCAGCAGCCAAGATGGGACAGGGGGATGGAAAACTGAAGCTTTCTTT. This chain links TRBV4-3 with TRBJ1-1; 11 bases are a match to TRBD1. Trimming at V came to 0 bases and at J to 5 bases, leaving 8 bases not matched to a gene. The germline V gene encodes CDR1 LGHNA and CDR2 YSLEER. CDR3 length: 17 amino acids.

This clonotype was seen a handful of times. V and J are TRBV4-1 and TRBJ1-1; possible D gene TRBD1, 5 bases. CDR1 and CDR2 (germline): MGHRA, YSYEKL. With 0 bases removed from V and 0 bases from J, the gap between germline ends came to 17 bases. The CDR3 is made up of 18 amino acids. The CDR3 DNA follows: TGCGCCAGCAGCCAAGATCTGGGGGTTGGGAGCTTGAACACTGAAGCTTTCTTT. Translating gives CASSQDLGVGSLNTEAFF.

This chain connects TRBV27 to TRBJ1-1; the match to TRBD1 covers 7 bases. The CDR3 runs 15 residues. V lost 6 bases and J lost 5; bases outside the gene matches: 12. Germline V gene lookup returns CDR1 MNHEY and CDR2 SMNVEV (reference sequence). CDR3 sequence reads: CASSLAGGGYTEAFF. DNA for the CDR3: TGTGCCAGCAGCCTAGCAGGGGGGGGTTATACTGAAGCTTTCTTT.

This clonotype has just a few counts. The V and J genes are TRBV4-1 and TRBJ2-1, with D unresolved. The CDR3 length is 16 residues. From germline, CDR1 is MGHRA and CDR2 YSYEKL. Trimming cost V 5 bases and J 5 bases, with 19 bases left between them. The CDR3 region has the DNA TGCGCCAGCAGCTCATTATCTGGCAGAACAAACAATGAGCAGTTCTTC. Translation gives CASSSLSGRTNNEQFF.

This clonotype occurred a few times. This chain connects TRBV20-1 to TRBJ1-1, with D uncertain. Germline CDR1 reads DFQATT; CDR2 reads SNEGSKA (reference sequence). Trimming cost V 7 bases and J 0 bases, with 9 bases left between them. The CDR3 is made up of 12 amino acids. In DNA form, the CDR3 reads TGCAGTGATAGTAGGGTGAACACTGAAGCTTTCTTT. It encodes CSDSRVNTEAFF.

V usage is TRBV3-1 and J usage is TRBJ2-2; 9 bases fit TRBD2. Trimming at V came to 6 bases and at J to 2 bases, leaving 7 bases not matched to a gene. Germline V gene data show CDR1 as LGHDT and CDR2 as YNNKEL (reference sequence). The CDR3 spans 16 residues. The CDR3 is CASRTQLAGNTGELFF. DNA of the CDR3: TGTGCCAGCAGGACCCAACTAGCGGGTAACACCGGGGAGCTGTTTTTT. Combining the CDR3 with reference TRBV3-1 and TRBJ2-2 gives the whole variable domain DTAVSQTPKYLVTQMGNDKSIKCEQNLGHDTMYWYKQDSKKFLKIMFSYNNKELIINETVPNRFSPKSPDKAHLNLHINSLELGDSAVYFCASRTQLAGNTGELFFGEGSRLTVL.

Details on this clonotype: A junction end diverges from the germline sequence, so it may reflect a read error. The CDR3 region is CANSSPRFGGNTEAFF. The CDR3 nucleotides read TGTGCCAACAGCTCGCCGCGTTTCGGCGGGAACACTGAAGCTTTCTTT. The V and J genes are TRBV7-9 and TRBJ1-1, with D unclear. The length of the CDR3 is 16 residues. Germline-derived CDR1 and CDR2 are SEHNR and FQNEAQ (reference sequence). Looking up the rest from reference TRBV7-9 and TRBJ1-1 gives the full variable domain: DTGVSQNPRHKITKRGQNVTFRCDPISEHNRLYWYRQTLGQGPEFLTYFQNEAQLEKSRLLSDRFSAERPKGSFSTLEIQRTEQGDSAMYLCANSSPRFGGNTEAFFGQGTRLTVV.

Of note for this clonotype: A junction boundary mismatches the germline segment, possibly from a read error. The chain combines TRBV11-2 with TRBJ2-1; 7 positions agree with TRBD1. This CDR3 spans 15 amino acids. CDR1 and CDR2 (germline): SGHAT, FQNNGV. DNA for the CDR3: TGTGCCAGCAGTTTGGACAGGAGCTCCTACAATGGGCAGTTCTTC. Protein product: CASSLDRSSYNGQFF.

This clonotype has more than one count but fewer than ten. V usage is TRBV20-1 and J usage is TRBJ1-2, with D possibly matching TRBD1 (5 bases). V was clipped by 3 bases and J by 4 bases, with 12 bases between them. This CDR3 is 13 amino acids long. Germline CDR1 and CDR2: DFQATT and SNEGSKA (reference sequence). The CDR3 DNA sequence: TGCAGTGCTAGTTTGGGCCAGGGCTATGGCTACACCTTC. Its translation: CSASLGQGYGYTF.

The chain couples TRBV29-1 to TRBJ1-1; no clear D. Trimming removed 7 bases at V and 1 base at J, with 13 bases between. This CDR3 region has 13 residues. Germline CDR1 SQVTM, CDR2 ANQGSEA. CDR3 in DNA: TGCAGCGCAATATCAACGACGAACACTGAAGCTTTCTTT. Translated, it gives CSAISTTNTEAFF.

This clonotype occurred a few times. The chain employs TRBV4-2 and TRBJ1-5; perhaps TRBD1 as D (6 bases). Germline V gives CDR1 LGHNA, CDR2 YNFKEQ. With 1 base removed from V and 2 bases from J, the gap between germline ends came to 9 bases. This CDR3 region has 15 residues. The CDR3 sequence is CASSQASGGNQPQHF. DNA of the CDR3: TGTGCCAGCAGCCAAGCTTCAGGGGGCAATCAGCCCCAGCATTTT.

The rearrangement uses TRBV29-1 and TRBJ2-2; 7 nucleotides agree with TRBD2. This CDR3 has 16 amino acids. CDR1 and CDR2 from the germline V gene are SQVTM and ANQGSEA. With 2 bases clipped from V and 1 base from J, the junction kept 7 bases outside the gene matches. CDR3: CSVELPGGGNTGELFF. In nucleotides, the CDR3 is TGCAGCGTTGAACTACCCGGCGGGGGGAACACCGGGGAGCTGTTTTTT.

This clonotype was observed a few times. The chain couples TRBV20-1 to TRBJ1-1; no definite D call. This CDR3 has 12 amino acids. CDR1 and CDR2 (germline): DFQATT, SNEGSKA (reference sequence). Trimming pared 0 bases from V and 11 bases from J, leaving 13 bases between. Written as DNA, the CDR3 is TGCAGTGCTAGAGATCATCGGGTTCACGCTTTCTTT. Amino acids: CSARDHRVHAFF.